The clone carrying this T cell receptor (beta chain) was observed a handful of times. As yet, its antigen is unknown. The data were taken from a study of beta chain features in type 1 diabetes. Overall study findings and caveats: A greater similarity of naive, central memory and Treg TCRB repertoires was seen among patients than among healthy donors.

Trimming cost V 1 base and J 4 bases, with 13 bases left between them. The CDR3 sequence is 15 residues long. Germline CDR1 SGHAT, CDR2 FQNNGV. cDNA synthesis used the whole RNA isolate, giving expressed TCRB sequences. Repertoires were generated with immunoSEQ multiplex PCR, while TCRdb's copy carries only in-frame clones and drops some. This repertoire shows some 150,000 clones, around a tenth found once; its top ten account for 0.65%. V gene TRBV11-2 combines with J gene TRBJ1-1, with D hard to call. Specimen: central memory CD4+ T cells from blood. The receptor was isolated from a woman aged 40 to 50 in good health. This CDR3 reads CASSLGLGRSTEAFF. The CDR3 nucleotides are TGTGCCAGCAGCTTAGGTCTGGGGAGGAGCACTGAAGCTTTCTTT.